This is a list of T cell receptor beta chains from one sample in a study of T cell responses to AZD1222 COVID-19 vaccine. Profiling relied on immunoSEQ multiplex PCR, and the TCRdb table lists in-frame clones only, not all of them. This sample has around 99,000 clones; about nine tenths occur once, and the top ten carry approximately 5%. The specimen comprised peripheral blood, sampled on day 0 of AZD1222 vaccination. The origin of the receptors is an adult in good health. CDR3s include the opening cysteine and the closing phenylalanine or tryptophan. A D gene is named only where the DNA matches it firmly. Clone size is shown for a subset of rows, as once, few, many or a class of expanded clone.

len: 14
v_gene: TRBV7-2
j_gene: TRBJ1-6
abundance: -
d_gene: -
CDR3nt: TGTGCCAGCAGCTCCGGGACCAGTAGTTCACCCCTCCACTTT
CDR3aa: CASSSGTSSSPLHF

len: 14
v_gene: TRBV29-1
j_gene: TRBJ1-4
abundance: -
d_gene: -
CDR3nt: TGCAGCGTTGAAGGGGCGGCAACTAATGAAAAACTGTTTTTT
CDR3aa: CSVEGAATNEKLFF

len: 13
v_gene: TRBV5-4
j_gene: TRBJ2-7
abundance: -
d_gene: -
CDR3nt: TGTGCCAGCAGCTTCGAACAGGGCTACGAGCAGTACTTC
CDR3aa: CASSFEQGYEQYF

len: 14
v_gene: TRBV28
j_gene: TRBJ1-1
abundance: -
d_gene: -
CDR3nt: TGTGCCAGCAGTTTTCCGGGGGAATCGGGTGAAGCTTTCTTT
CDR3aa: CASSFPGESGEAFF

len: 16
v_gene: TRBV24-1
j_gene: TRBJ2-3
abundance: -
d_gene: TRBD1
CDR3nt: TGTGCCACCAGTGAGGGACAGGGGGCCTTCTTAGATACGCAGTATTTT
CDR3aa: CATSEGQGAFLDTQYF

len: 15
v_gene: TRBV11-2
j_gene: TRBJ2-1
abundance: -
d_gene: -
CDR3nt: TGTGCCAGCAGCTTAGATGCGGGATTGGTCAATGAGCAGTTCTTC
CDR3aa: CASSLDAGLVNEQFF

len: 15
v_gene: TRBV28
j_gene: TRBJ2-2
abundance: -
d_gene: TRBD2
CDR3nt: TGTGCCAGCGGGGAGCGGGGCGAAGGCACCGGGGAGCTGTTTTTT
CDR3aa: CASGERGEGTGELFF

len: 12
v_gene: TRBV10-3
j_gene: TRBJ2-7
abundance: once
d_gene: TRBD2
CDR3nt: TGTGCCAGTAGCGGGGGCTCCTACGAGCAGTACTTC
CDR3aa: CASSGGSYEQYF

len: 18
v_gene: TRBV4-3
j_gene: TRBJ1-3
abundance: -
d_gene: -
CDR3nt: TGCGCCAGCAGCCAAGATCTGCTACGCGCCGGCTCTGGAAACACCATATATTTT
CDR3aa: CASSQDLLRAGSGNTIYF

len: 14
v_gene: TRBV7-2
j_gene: TRBJ1-4
abundance: -
d_gene: -
CDR3nt: TGTGCCAGCAGCTTATCTTACAGCGTAGGAAAACTGTTTTTT
CDR3aa: CASSLSYSVGKLFF

len: 14
v_gene: TRBV5-3
j_gene: TRBJ2-7
abundance: -
d_gene: -
CDR3nt: TGTGCCAGAAGCTTGAGTCCAAAACGGTCAGAGCAGTACTTC
CDR3aa: CARSLSPKRSEQYF

len: 16
v_gene: TRBV30
j_gene: TRBJ2-3
abundance: -
d_gene: -
CDR3nt: TGTGCCTGGAGTGTAGGGATCGGTCAGGGAAAAGATACGCAGTATTTT
CDR3aa: CAWSVGIGQGKDTQYF

len: 16
v_gene: TRBV6-5
j_gene: TRBJ2-1
abundance: -
d_gene: TRBD2
CDR3nt: TGTGCCAGCAGTTACTCGAGGGCTAGCGGGAGTTATGAGCAGTTCTTC
CDR3aa: CASSYSRASGSYEQFF

len: 14
v_gene: TRBV6-5
j_gene: TRBJ1-1
abundance: -
d_gene: -
CDR3nt: TGTGCCAGCAGAGGTGGGGAGAGGAACACTGAAGCTTTCTTT
CDR3aa: CASRGGERNTEAFF

len: 19
v_gene: TRBV4-3
j_gene: TRBJ1-2
abundance: -
d_gene: -
CDR3nt: TGCGCCAGCAGCCAGCTCTACTCCCCCGGGACCCTCTTCGAGTATGGCTACACCTTC
CDR3aa: CASSQLYSPGTLFEYGYTF

len: 15
v_gene: TRBV4-2
j_gene: TRBJ1-5
abundance: -
d_gene: -
CDR3nt: TGTGCCAGCAGCCAAGAAGTGGGGCCGGTGTGGCCCCAGCATTTT
CDR3aa: CASSQEVGPVWPQHF

len: 15
v_gene: TRBV5-4
j_gene: TRBJ2-2
abundance: -
d_gene: TRBD2
CDR3nt: TGTGCCAGCAGCCCGGGGGGGCGGGGCACCGGGGAGCTGTTTTTT
CDR3aa: CASSPGGRGTGELFF

len: 15
v_gene: TRBV11-3
j_gene: TRBJ2-1
abundance: -
d_gene: -
CDR3nt: TGTGCCAGCAGCTTGGACGGGACACCGGACAATGAGCAGTTCTTC
CDR3aa: CASSLDGTPDNEQFF

len: 13
v_gene: TRBV28
j_gene: TRBJ2-7
abundance: -
d_gene: TRBD1
CDR3nt: TGTGCCAGCAGGCGACAGGGAAACTACGAGCAGTACTTC
CDR3aa: CASRRQGNYEQYF

len: 15
v_gene: TRBV14
j_gene: TRBJ1-2
abundance: -
d_gene: -
CDR3nt: TGTGCCAGCAGCCTTTTGGGGGCGCGGGACTATGGCTACACCTTC
CDR3aa: CASSLLGARDYGYTF

len: 15
v_gene: TRBV30
j_gene: TRBJ1-2
abundance: -
d_gene: -
CDR3nt: TGTGCCTGGAGCGTGAGGGAGGGACGGACATATGGCTACACCTTC
CDR3aa: CAWSVREGRTYGYTF

len: 12
v_gene: TRBV6-2/TRBV6-3
j_gene: TRBJ2-2
abundance: -
d_gene: -
CDR3nt: TGTGCCAGCAGTAGGGGCACCGGGGAGCTGTTTTTT
CDR3aa: CASSRGTGELFF

len: 16
v_gene: TRBV7-2
j_gene: TRBJ2-7
abundance: -
d_gene: TRBD2
CDR3nt: TGTGCCAGCAGCTTAAGTGGGACTCGGGGGGGCTACGAGCAGTACTTC
CDR3aa: CASSLSGTRGGYEQYF

len: 15
v_gene: TRBV9
j_gene: TRBJ2-2
abundance: -
d_gene: -
CDR3nt: TGTGCCAGCAGCCCAGGACATACGAACACCGGGGAGCTGTTTTTT
CDR3aa: CASSPGHTNTGELFF

len: 17
v_gene: TRBV14
j_gene: TRBJ1-6
abundance: -
d_gene: -
CDR3nt: TGTGCCAGCAGCCAAGGGGATTACGGATTCTATAATTCACCCCTCCACTTT
CDR3aa: CASSQGDYGFYNSPLHF

len: 13
v_gene: TRBV27
j_gene: TRBJ1-2
abundance: -
d_gene: TRBD1
CDR3nt: TGTGCCAGCAGTTCGGCAGGGGGCCTTGGCTACACCTTC
CDR3aa: CASSSAGGLGYTF

len: 16
v_gene: TRBV9
j_gene: TRBJ2-2
abundance: -
d_gene: TRBD2
CDR3nt: TGTGCCAGCAGCGTCGCTAGCGGGGGCCTCACCGGGGAGCTGTTTTTT
CDR3aa: CASSVASGGLTGELFF